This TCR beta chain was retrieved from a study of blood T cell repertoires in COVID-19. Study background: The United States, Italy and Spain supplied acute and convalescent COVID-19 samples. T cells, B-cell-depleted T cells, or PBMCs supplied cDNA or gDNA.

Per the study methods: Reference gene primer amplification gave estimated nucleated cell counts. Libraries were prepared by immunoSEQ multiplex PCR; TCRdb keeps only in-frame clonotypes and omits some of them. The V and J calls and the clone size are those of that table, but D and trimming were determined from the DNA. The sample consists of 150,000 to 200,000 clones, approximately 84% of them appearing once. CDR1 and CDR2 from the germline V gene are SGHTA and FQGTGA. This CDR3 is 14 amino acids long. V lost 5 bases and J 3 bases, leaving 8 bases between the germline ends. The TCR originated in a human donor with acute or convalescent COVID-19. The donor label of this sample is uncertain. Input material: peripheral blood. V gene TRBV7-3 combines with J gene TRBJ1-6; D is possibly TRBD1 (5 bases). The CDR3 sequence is CASSQGRYNSPLHF. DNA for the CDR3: TGTGCCAGCAGCCAGGGCCGCTATAATTCACCCCTCCACTTT.